The 23 T cell receptor beta chains presented below share a single source sample, sequenced in a study of blood T cell repertoires in COVID-19. TCRdb's table, derived via immunoSEQ multiplex PCR, lists solely in-frame clones and lacks some. The sample lists some 300,000 clones, just under 90% occurring once. Sample: peripheral blood. The source of these receptors is a woman in her forties or fifties with COVID-19, enrolled during active disease.

V is TRBV7-2 and J is TRBJ1-1; 10 nucleotides align to TRBD1. Looked up from germline, CDR1 is SGHTA and CDR2 is FQGNSA. The CDR3 runs to 17 residues. The ends lost 4 bases at V and 4 bases at J; junction bases unmatched: 12. In DNA form, the CDR3 reads TGTGCCAGCAGCTACCCGGGACAGGGGTATCGGAGCACTGAAGCTTTCTTT. Its translation is CASSYPGQGYRSTEAFF.

The V and J genes are TRBV4-3 and TRBJ1-6; D ambiguous. Trimming removed 1 base from V and 7 bases from J, with 8 bases in between. Germline CDR1 and CDR2: LGHNA and YSLEER. This CDR3 is built from 14 residues. The CDR3 loop is CASSQGRANSPLHF. CDR3 nucleotides: TGCGCCAGCAGCCAAGGGCGGGCGAATTCACCCCTCCACTTT.

The J gene is TRBJ1-2, the V gene TRBV15, with D perhaps TRBD1 (6 bases). Germline CDR1 reads LNHNV; CDR2 reads YYDKDF (reference sequence). This CDR3 spans 16 amino acids. Trimming stripped 0 bases from V and 4 bases from J, with 15 bases between. The CDR3 protein is CATSRDATGSGYGYTF. The CDR3 nucleotides are TGTGCCACCAGCAGAGATGCAACAGGGAGTGGCTATGGCTACACCTTC.

With respect to this clone: In the same sample, other DNA sequences code for this CDR3. V and J are TRBV30 and TRBJ1-5, with D possibly matching TRBD1 (6 bases). This CDR3 is 13 amino acids long. The V end lost 0 bases, the J end lost 4 bases, and 7 bases lay between the germline ends. Looked up from germline, CDR1 is GTSNPN and CDR2 is SVGIG (reference sequence). The CDR3 bases are TGTGCCTGGAGTGTACAGGGAAATCAGCCCCAGCATTTT. Its translation: CAWSVQGNQPQHF.

The chain uses TRBV3-1 (or the pseudogene TRBV3-2) and TRBJ2-7; 11 nucleotides agree with TRBD2. V lost 0 bases to trimming and J lost 0 bases; unmatched junction nucleotides: 16. The germline V gene encodes CDR1 LGHDT and CDR2 YNNKEL (reference sequence). The CDR3 extends over 21 amino acids. The CDR3 loop is CASSQDRLGGSGRASSYEQYF. CDR3 in DNA: TGTGCCAGCAGCCAAGATCGGTTGGGAGGTAGCGGGAGGGCGAGCTCCTACGAGCAGTACTTC.

In this sample, this clone turned up once. The chain employs TRBV10-1 and TRBJ1-1; D not resolved. V dropped 0 bases and J dropped 11 bases, with 10 bases sitting between them. CDR1 is WNHNN and CDR2 is SYGVQD in the germline V gene (reference sequence). The CDR3 has 12 residues. The CDR3 DNA reads as TGCGCCAGCAGTGAGTCGCGGGTTTCGGCTTTCTTT. Amino acid sequence: CASSESRVSAFF.

The J gene is TRBJ2-2, the V gene TRBV29-1; 8 nucleotides line up with TRBD2. V dropped 6 bases and J dropped 0; count of bases not matched to a gene: 9. The CDR3 has 16 residues. CDR1 and CDR2 (germline): SQVTM, ANQGSEA. In DNA form, the CDR3 reads TGCAGCGTCCGGGCTAGCGGGTTCGCGAACACCGGGGAGCTGTTTTTT. Its translation is CSVRASGFANTGELFF.

V and J are TRBV27 and TRBJ2-1; 13 nucleotides line up with TRBD2. The CDR3 length is 19 residues. J was trimmed by 6 bases and V by 3 bases; bases with no gene match: 14. Looked up from germline, CDR1 is MNHEY and CDR2 is SMNVEV (reference sequence). The CDR3 bases are TGTGCCAGCAGTTTGAGGACTAGCGGGAGCTCAATTTTTGGCAATGAGCAGTTCTTC. Its protein is CASSLRTSGSSIFGNEQFF.

This clone has a handful of counts. The chain uses TRBV4-1 and TRBJ2-1; D not certain. CDR1 is MGHRA, CDR2 YSYEKL, per germline. The CDR3 is 17 amino acids. V dropped 0 bases and J dropped 5 bases, with 17 bases sitting between them. The CDR3 reads CASSQEGLVYTNNEQFF. The CDR3 nucleotides read TGCGCCAGCAGCCAAGAAGGATTAGTCTATACTAACAATGAGCAGTTCTTC.

This sequence joins TRBV24-1 and TRBJ2-2; 7 bases fit TRBD1. CDR1 and CDR2 (germline): KGHDR, SFDVKD. This CDR3 is built from 16 residues. Trimming took 3 bases from V and 5 from J; bases not matched to a gene: 8. CDR3 region: CATSDTRTGQTGELFF. In nucleotides, the CDR3 is TGTGCCACCAGTGATACCCGGACAGGTCAGACCGGGGAGCTGTTTTTT.

V and J are TRBV11-2 and TRBJ1-2; 7 positions agree with TRBD1. Germline trimming cut 0 bases from V and 0 bases from J; bases unmatched to any gene: 10. Germline CDR1 and CDR2: SGHAT and FQNNGV. The CDR3 loop spans 18 amino acids. The CDR3 coding sequence is TGTGCCAGCAGCTTAGATCCCAGGGGGTTAACAGCTAACTATGGCTACACCTTC. It encodes CASSLDPRGLTANYGYTF.

The gene calls are TRBV10-2 and TRBJ2-1; TRBD2 agrees at 9 bases. CDR1 is WSHSY and CDR2 is SAAADI in the germline V gene. Trimming cost V 3 bases and J 0 bases; bases outside gene matches: 12. The CDR3 sequence is 19 residues long. CDR3 sequence: CASSDEGTSTIGSYNEQFF. DNA of the CDR3: TGCGCCAGCAGTGATGAAGGGACTAGCACAATTGGCTCCTACAATGAGCAGTTCTTC.

The chain couples TRBV5-1 to TRBJ2-7; 7 nucleotides agree with TRBD2. Per the germline V gene, CDR1 is SGHRS and CDR2 is YFSETQ. CDR3 length equals 15 residues. The junction had 4 bases not matched to a gene; V was cut back by 0 bases and J by 1 base. The CDR3 loop reads CASSLGGGFSYEQYF. CDR3 sequence (DNA): TGCGCCAGCAGCTTGGGGGGAGGGTTTTCCTACGAGCAGTACTTC.

This clone occurred once. The V and J genes are TRBV20-1 and TRBJ2-1; no firm D call. There are 11 residues in the CDR3. The V gene lost 6 bases and the J gene lost 10 bases, with 13 bases spanning the gap. CDR1 is DFQATT and CDR2 is SNEGSKA in the germline V gene (reference sequence). The CDR3, as DNA: TGCAGTGCAGCCCCTCCTATCGAGCAGTTCTTC. Its protein is CSAAPPIEQFF.

The V gene is TRBV5-6, the J gene TRBJ2-7, with D hard to call. The germline V and J ends were trimmed by 2 bases and 1 base, with 7 bases remaining between them. The CDR3 sequence is 13 residues long. Per germline, CDR1 SGHDT and CDR2 YYEEEE. The CDR3 is CASSLDISYEQYF. CDR3 in DNA: TGTGCCAGCAGCTTAGACATTTCCTACGAGCAGTACTTC.

This sequence joins TRBV18 and TRBJ2-1; 8 positions match TRBD2. The length of the CDR3 is 16 residues. V was clipped by 3 bases and J by 7 bases; unmatched bases: 11. The V gene's germline CDR1 is KGHSH and CDR2 LQKENI. In DNA form, the CDR3 reads TGTGCCAGCTCACCCCAGGCGGGGGGAGTGGAAAATGAGCAGTTCTTC. Amino acids: CASSPQAGGVENEQFF. Combining the CDR3 with reference TRBV18 and TRBJ2-1 gives the whole variable domain NAGVMQNPRHLVRRRGQEARLRCSPMKGHSHVYWYRQLPEEGLKFMVYLQKENIIDESGMPKERFSAEFPKEGPSILRIQQVVRGDSAAYFCASSPQAGGVENEQFFGPGTRLTVL.

The rearrangement uses TRBV5-5 and TRBJ1-5, with a tentative D call TRBD1 (6 bases). Germline V gives CDR1 SGHKS, CDR2 YYEKEE (reference sequence). The CDR3 spans 15 residues. Trimming pared 1 base from V and 2 bases from J, leaving 10 bases between. CDR3 in amino acids: CASSLHRARNQPQHF. The CDR3 DNA reads as TGTGCCAGCAGCTTGCACAGGGCCCGCAATCAGCCCCAGCATTTT.

On this clone itself: This same CDR3 is encoded by further DNA sequences in the sample. This chain uses TRBV12-5 with TRBJ1-1; 9 bases map to TRBD1. The CDR3 consists of 14 residues. Per the germline V gene, CDR1 is LGHNT and CDR2 is FRNRAP. V was clipped by 5 bases and J by 5 bases; unmatched bases: 6. The CDR3 region has the DNA TGTGCTAGTGGTCTGGGACAGGGTGGAACTGAAGCTTTCTTT. This translates into CASGLGQGGTEAFF.

CDR3 coding DNA: TGCAGCGTAGGGACATTGAACACTGAAGCTTTCTTT. Protein sequence: CSVGTLNTEAFF. The chain couples TRBV29-1 to TRBJ1-1, with D perhaps matching TRBD1 (6 bases). CDR1 is SQVTM and CDR2 is ANQGSEA in the germline V gene. V gave up 6 bases and J gave up 0 bases, with 8 bases separating them. The CDR3 extends over 12 amino acids.

The chain has TRBV15 and TRBJ2-3, with 9 bases matching TRBD2. CDR1 and CDR2 from the germline V gene are LNHNV and YYDKDF (reference sequence). Germline trimming cut 1 base from V and 0 bases from J; bases unmatched to any gene: 2. The CDR3 runs to 16 residues. The CDR3 sequence is CATSRASGRSTDTQYF. The CDR3 DNA reads as TGTGCCACCAGCAGAGCAAGCGGGAGGAGCACAGATACGCAGTATTTT.

In its sample, this clone was seen once. The chain joins TRBV4-3 to TRBJ1-2, with D possibly matching TRBD1 (6 bases). Trimming took off 0 bases at V and 7 bases at J, with 21 bases between the two ends. CDR3 length: 17 residues. CDR1 and CDR2 (germline): LGHNA, YSLEER. The CDR3 DNA follows: TGCGCCAGCAGCCAAGATATTGCGAAAGCAGGGGCTCTTGGCTACACCTTC. Amino acid sequence: CASSQDIAKAGALGYTF.

This chain links TRBV6-5 with TRBJ2-5; 7 bases line up with TRBD1. Germline V gene lookup returns CDR1 MNHEY and CDR2 SVGAGI. With V trimmed by 0 bases and J by 2 bases, 0 bases remained unmatched. This CDR3 region has 14 residues. CDR3 loop: CASSYSGQQETQYF. The CDR3 DNA is TGTGCCAGCAGTTACTCGGGACAGCAAGAGACCCAGTACTTC.

CDR3 sequence: CASQDRARSYNEQFF. As DNA, the CDR3 is TGTGCCAGCCAAGACAGGGCTCGGTCCTACAATGAGCAGTTCTTC. The chain uses TRBV18 and TRBJ2-1, with 7 positions matching TRBD1. CDR3 length equals 15 residues. Germline CDR1 KGHSH, CDR2 LQKENI. Trimming cost V 8 bases and J 1 base; bases outside gene matches: 8. Looking up the rest from reference TRBV18 and TRBJ2-1 gives the full variable domain: NAGVMQNPRHLVRRRGQEARLRCSPMKGHSHVYWYRQLPEEGLKFMVYLQKENIIDESGMPKERFSAEFPKEGPSILRIQQVVRGDSAAYFCASQDRARSYNEQFFGPGTRLTVL.